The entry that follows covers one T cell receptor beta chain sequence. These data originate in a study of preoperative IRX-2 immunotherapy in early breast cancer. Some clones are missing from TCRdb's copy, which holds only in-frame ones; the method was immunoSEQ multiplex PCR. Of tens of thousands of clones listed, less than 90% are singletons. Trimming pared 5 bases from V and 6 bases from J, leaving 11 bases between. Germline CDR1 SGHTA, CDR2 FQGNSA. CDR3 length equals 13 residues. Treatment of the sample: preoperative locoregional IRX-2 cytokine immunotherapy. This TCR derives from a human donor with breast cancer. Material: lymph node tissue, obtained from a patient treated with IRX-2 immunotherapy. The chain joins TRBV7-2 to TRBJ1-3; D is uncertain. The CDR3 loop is CASSPPHANTIYF. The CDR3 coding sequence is TGTGCCAGCAGCCCGCCGCACGCAAACACCATATATTTT.